This paragraph covers one T cell receptor beta chain sequence. As yet, its antigen is unknown. The data were taken from a study of T cells in tuberculosis. Study-wide points: GMM-specific TCRs were nearer to active tuberculosis alpha repertoires, suggesting expansion.

Germline CDR1 is LNHDA and CDR2 is SQIVND (reference sequence). The CDR3 is 14 amino acids. V lost 7 bases and J lost 0, with 13 bases in between. Assay: immunoSEQ multiplex PCR; the TCRdb copy retains only in-frame clones and omits some. The sample shows roughly 34,000 clones, roughly 92% of them seen only once. The sample consisted of PBMCs. This receptor was taken from a donor aged 10-35 years with latent tuberculosis or without tuberculosis infection. Some clones in this sample may be carry-over from other donors' samples. The chain links TRBV19 to TRBJ2-7; maybe TRBD2 (6 bases). CDR3 sequence (DNA): TGTGCCAGTAAGACGACGGGGGACTCCTACGAGCAGTACTTC. This sequence encodes CASKTTGDSYEQYF.